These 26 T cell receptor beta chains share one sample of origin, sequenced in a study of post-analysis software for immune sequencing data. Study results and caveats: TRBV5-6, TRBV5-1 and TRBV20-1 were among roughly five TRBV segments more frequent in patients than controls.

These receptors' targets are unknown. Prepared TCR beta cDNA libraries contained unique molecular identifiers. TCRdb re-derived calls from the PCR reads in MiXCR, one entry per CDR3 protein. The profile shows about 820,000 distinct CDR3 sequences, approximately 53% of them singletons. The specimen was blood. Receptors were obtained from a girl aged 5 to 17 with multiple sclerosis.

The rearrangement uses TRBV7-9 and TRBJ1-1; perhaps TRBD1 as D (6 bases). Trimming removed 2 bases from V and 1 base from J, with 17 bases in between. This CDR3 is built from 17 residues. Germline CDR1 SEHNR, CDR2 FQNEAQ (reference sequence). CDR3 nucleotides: TGTGCCAGCAGCTTAATTCCGTCGGGACACGAGAACACTGAAGCTTTCTTT. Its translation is CASSLIPSGHENTEAFF.

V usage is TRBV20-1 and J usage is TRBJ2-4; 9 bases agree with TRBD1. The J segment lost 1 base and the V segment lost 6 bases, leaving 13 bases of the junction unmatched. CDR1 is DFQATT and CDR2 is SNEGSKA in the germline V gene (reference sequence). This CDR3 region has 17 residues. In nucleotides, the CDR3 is TGCAGTGCCAAGGACAGGGGTGCTGGAGTTGCCAAAAACATTCAGTACTTC. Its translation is CSAKDRGAGVAKNIQYF.

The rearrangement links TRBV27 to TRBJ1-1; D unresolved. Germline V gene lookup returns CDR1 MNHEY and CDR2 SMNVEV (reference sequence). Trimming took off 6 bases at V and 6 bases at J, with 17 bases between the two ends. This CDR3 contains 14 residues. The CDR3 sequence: CASSPGRISAEAFF. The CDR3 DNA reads TGTGCCAGCAGCCCTGGGCGGATCAGCGCTGAAGCTTTCTTT.

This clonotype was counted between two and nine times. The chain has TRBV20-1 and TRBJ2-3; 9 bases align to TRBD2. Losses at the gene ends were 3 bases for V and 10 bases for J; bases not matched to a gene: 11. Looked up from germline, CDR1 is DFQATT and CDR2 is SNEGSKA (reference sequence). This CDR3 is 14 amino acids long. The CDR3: CSARVAGAPGAQYF. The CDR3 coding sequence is TGCAGTGCTAGGGTAGCGGGAGCCCCCGGAGCGCAGTATTTT.

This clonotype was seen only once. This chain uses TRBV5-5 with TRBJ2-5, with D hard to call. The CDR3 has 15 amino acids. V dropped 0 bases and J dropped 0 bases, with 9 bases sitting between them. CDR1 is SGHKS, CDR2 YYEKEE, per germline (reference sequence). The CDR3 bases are TGTGCCAGCAGCTTGGATCACAGCTACCAAGAGACCCAGTACTTC. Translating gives CASSLDHSYQETQYF. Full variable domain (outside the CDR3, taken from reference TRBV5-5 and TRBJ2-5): DAGVTQSPTHLIKTRGQQVTLRCSPISGHKSVSWYQQVLGQGPQFIFQYYEKEERGRGNFPDRFSARQFPNYSSELNVNALLLGDSALYLCASSLDHSYQETQYFGPGTRLLVL.

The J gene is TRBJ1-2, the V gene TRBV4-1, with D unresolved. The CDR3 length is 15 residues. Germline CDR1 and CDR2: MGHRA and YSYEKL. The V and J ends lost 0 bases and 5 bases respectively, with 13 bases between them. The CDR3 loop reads CASSQDSLYFYGYTF. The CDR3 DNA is TGCGCCAGCAGCCAAGATAGTTTATATTTTTATGGCTACACCTTC.

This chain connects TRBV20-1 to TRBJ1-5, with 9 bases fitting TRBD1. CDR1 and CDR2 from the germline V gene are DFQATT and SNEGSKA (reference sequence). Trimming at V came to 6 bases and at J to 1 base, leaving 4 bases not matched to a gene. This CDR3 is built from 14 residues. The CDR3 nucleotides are TGCAGTGCCCCAGACAGGGGGAGCAATCAGCCCCAGCATTTT. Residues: CSAPDRGSNQPQHF.

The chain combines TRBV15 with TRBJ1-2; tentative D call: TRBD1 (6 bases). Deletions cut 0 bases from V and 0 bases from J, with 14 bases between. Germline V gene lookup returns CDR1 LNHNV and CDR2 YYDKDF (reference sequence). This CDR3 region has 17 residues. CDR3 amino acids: CATSRERGFQANYGYTF. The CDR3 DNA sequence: TGTGCCACCAGCAGAGAAAGGGGGTTTCAAGCTAACTATGGCTACACCTTC.

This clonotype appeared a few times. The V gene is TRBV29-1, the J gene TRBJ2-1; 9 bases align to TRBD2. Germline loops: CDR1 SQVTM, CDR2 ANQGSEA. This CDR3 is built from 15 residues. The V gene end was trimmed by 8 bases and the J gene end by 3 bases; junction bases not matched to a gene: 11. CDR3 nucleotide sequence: TGCAGCTCCTCAGGGCGGGAGGGATTCTACAATGAGCAGTTCTTC. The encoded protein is CSSSGREGFYNEQFF.

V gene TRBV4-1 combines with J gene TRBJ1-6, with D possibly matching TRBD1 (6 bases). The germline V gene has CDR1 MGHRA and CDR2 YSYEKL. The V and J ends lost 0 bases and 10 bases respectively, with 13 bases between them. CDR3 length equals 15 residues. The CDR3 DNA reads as TGCGCCAGCAGCCAAGAGAAGGGGGTCCGGTCACCCCTCCACTTT. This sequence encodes CASSQEKGVRSPLHF.

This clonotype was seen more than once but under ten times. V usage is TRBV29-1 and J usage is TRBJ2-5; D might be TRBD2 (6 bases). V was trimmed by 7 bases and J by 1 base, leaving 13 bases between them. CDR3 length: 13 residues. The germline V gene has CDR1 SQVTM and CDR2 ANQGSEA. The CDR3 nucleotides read TGCAGCGGCTTGCGGGATATCCAAGAGACCCAGTACTTC. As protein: CSGLRDIQETQYF.

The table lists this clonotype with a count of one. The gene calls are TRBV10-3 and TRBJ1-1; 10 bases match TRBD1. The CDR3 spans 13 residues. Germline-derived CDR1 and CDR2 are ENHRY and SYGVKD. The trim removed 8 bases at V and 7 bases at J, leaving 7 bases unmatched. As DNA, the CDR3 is TGTGCCATCGGGGGGACAGGGGCTGATGAAGCTTTCTTT. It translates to CAIGGTGADEAFF.

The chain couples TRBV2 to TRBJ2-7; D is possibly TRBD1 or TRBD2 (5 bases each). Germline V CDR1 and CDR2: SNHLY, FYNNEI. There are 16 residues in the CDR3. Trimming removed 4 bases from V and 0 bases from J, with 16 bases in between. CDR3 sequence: CASSGLTGRDSYEQYF. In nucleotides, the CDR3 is TGTGCCAGCAGTGGACTCACAGGTCGGGACTCCTACGAGCAGTACTTC.

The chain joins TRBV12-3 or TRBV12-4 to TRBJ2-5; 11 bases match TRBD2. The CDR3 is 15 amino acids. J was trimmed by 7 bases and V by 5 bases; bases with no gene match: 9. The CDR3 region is CASSPGLAALGTQYF. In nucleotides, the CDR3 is TGTGCCAGCAGTCCGGGACTAGCGGCCCTGGGGACCCAGTACTTC.

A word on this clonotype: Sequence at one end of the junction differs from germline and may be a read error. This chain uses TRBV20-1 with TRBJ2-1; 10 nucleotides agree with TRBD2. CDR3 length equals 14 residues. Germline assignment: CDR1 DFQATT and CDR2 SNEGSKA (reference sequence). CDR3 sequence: CSTSRLAGVNEQFF. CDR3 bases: TGCAGTACTAGCCGGCTAGCGGGAGTTAATGAGCAGTTCTTC.

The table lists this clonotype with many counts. DNA of the CDR3: TGTGCCAGCACAGACTCTGGGGCCAACGTCCTGACTTTC. Encoded protein: CASTDSGANVLTF. V gene TRBV6-6 combines with J gene TRBJ2-6, with D unresolved. The CDR3 is 13 residues long. In germline, CDR1 is MNHNY, CDR2 SVGAGI (reference sequence). Deletions cut 7 bases from V and 0 bases from J, with 4 bases between.

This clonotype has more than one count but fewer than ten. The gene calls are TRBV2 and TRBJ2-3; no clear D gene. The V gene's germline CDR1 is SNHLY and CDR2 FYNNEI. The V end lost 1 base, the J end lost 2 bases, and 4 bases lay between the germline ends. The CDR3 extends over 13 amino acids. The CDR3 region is CASSEEYTDTQYF. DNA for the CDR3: TGTGCCAGCAGTGAAGAGTACACAGATACGCAGTATTTT.

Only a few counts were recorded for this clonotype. CDR3 residues: CASSSPGQAIYGYTF. The CDR3 bases are TGTGCCAGCAGTTCTCCGGGACAGGCAATTTATGGCTACACCTTC. The chain carries TRBV6-1 and TRBJ1-2, with 8 bases lining up with TRBD1. J gave up 5 bases and V 5 bases, and 10 bases lay outside the gene matches. Germline V gene data show CDR1 as MNHNS and CDR2 as SASEGT. The CDR3 runs 15 residues.

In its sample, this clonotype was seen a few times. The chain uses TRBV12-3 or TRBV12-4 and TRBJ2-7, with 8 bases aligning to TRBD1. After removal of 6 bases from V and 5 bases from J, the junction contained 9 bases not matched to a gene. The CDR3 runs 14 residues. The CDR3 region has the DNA TGTGCCAGCAGCCGACAGGGGCGCGTCCACGAGCAGTACTTC. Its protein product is CASSRQGRVHEQYF.

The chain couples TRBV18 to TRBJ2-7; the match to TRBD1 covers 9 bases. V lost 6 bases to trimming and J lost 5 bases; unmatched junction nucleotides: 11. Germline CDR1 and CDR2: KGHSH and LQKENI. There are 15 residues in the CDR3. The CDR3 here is CASSPDRGRRNEQYF. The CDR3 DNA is TGTGCCAGCTCTCCGGACAGGGGTCGCCGCAACGAGCAGTACTTC.

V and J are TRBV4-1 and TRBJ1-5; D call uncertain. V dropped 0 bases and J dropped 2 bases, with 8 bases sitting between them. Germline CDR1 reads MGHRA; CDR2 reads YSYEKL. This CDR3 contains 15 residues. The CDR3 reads CASSQDVGGNQPQHF. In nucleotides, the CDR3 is TGCGCCAGCAGCCAAGATGTGGGTGGCAATCAGCCCCAGCATTTT.

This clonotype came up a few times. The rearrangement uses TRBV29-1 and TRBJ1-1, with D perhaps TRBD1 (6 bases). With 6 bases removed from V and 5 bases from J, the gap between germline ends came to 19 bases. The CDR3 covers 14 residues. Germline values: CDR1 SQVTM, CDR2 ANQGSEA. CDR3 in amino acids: CSVWTAQGRTEAFF. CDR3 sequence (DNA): TGCAGCGTGTGGACAGCCCAAGGGCGGACTGAAGCTTTCTTT.

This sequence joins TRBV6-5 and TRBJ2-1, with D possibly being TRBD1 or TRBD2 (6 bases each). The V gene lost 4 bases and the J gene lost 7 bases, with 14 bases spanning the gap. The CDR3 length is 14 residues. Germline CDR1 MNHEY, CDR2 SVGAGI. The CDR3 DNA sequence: TGTGCCAGCAGTTTTAGGGGGGCATGGAATGAGCAGTTCTTC. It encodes CASSFRGAWNEQFF.

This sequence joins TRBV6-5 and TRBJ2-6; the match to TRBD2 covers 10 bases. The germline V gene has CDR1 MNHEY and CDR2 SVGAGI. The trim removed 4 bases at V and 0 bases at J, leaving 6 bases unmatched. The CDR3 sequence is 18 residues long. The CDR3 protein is CASSFRLAGSSGANVLTF. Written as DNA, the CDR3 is TGTGCCAGCAGTTTTCGACTAGCGGGCTCCTCTGGGGCCAACGTCCTGACTTTC.

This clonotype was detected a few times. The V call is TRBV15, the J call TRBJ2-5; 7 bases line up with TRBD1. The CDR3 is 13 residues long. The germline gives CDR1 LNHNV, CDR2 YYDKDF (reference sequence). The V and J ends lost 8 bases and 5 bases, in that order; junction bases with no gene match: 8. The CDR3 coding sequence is TGTGCCACCCGGGACAGAGGGCTGGAGACCCAGTACTTC. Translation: CATRDRGLETQYF.

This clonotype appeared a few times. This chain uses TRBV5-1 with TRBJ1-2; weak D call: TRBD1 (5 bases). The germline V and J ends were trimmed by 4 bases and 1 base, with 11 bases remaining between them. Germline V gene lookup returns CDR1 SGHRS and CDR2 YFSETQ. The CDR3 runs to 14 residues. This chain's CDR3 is CASSPPTVNYGYTF. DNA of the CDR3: TGCGCCAGCAGCCCGCCGACAGTTAACTATGGCTACACCTTC.